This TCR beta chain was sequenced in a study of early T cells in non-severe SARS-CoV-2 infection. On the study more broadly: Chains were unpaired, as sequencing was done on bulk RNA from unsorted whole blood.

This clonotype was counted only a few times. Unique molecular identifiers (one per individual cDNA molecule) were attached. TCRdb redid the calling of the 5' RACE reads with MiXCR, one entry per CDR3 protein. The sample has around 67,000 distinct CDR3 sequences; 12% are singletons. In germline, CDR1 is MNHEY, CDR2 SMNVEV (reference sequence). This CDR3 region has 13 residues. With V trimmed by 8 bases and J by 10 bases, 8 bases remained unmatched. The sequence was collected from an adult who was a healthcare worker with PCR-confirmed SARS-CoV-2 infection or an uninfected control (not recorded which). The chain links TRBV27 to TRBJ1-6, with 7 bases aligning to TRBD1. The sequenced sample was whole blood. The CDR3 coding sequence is TGTGCCAGCCACAGGACAGGCAGGTCACCCCTCCACTTT. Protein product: CASHRTGRSPLHF.